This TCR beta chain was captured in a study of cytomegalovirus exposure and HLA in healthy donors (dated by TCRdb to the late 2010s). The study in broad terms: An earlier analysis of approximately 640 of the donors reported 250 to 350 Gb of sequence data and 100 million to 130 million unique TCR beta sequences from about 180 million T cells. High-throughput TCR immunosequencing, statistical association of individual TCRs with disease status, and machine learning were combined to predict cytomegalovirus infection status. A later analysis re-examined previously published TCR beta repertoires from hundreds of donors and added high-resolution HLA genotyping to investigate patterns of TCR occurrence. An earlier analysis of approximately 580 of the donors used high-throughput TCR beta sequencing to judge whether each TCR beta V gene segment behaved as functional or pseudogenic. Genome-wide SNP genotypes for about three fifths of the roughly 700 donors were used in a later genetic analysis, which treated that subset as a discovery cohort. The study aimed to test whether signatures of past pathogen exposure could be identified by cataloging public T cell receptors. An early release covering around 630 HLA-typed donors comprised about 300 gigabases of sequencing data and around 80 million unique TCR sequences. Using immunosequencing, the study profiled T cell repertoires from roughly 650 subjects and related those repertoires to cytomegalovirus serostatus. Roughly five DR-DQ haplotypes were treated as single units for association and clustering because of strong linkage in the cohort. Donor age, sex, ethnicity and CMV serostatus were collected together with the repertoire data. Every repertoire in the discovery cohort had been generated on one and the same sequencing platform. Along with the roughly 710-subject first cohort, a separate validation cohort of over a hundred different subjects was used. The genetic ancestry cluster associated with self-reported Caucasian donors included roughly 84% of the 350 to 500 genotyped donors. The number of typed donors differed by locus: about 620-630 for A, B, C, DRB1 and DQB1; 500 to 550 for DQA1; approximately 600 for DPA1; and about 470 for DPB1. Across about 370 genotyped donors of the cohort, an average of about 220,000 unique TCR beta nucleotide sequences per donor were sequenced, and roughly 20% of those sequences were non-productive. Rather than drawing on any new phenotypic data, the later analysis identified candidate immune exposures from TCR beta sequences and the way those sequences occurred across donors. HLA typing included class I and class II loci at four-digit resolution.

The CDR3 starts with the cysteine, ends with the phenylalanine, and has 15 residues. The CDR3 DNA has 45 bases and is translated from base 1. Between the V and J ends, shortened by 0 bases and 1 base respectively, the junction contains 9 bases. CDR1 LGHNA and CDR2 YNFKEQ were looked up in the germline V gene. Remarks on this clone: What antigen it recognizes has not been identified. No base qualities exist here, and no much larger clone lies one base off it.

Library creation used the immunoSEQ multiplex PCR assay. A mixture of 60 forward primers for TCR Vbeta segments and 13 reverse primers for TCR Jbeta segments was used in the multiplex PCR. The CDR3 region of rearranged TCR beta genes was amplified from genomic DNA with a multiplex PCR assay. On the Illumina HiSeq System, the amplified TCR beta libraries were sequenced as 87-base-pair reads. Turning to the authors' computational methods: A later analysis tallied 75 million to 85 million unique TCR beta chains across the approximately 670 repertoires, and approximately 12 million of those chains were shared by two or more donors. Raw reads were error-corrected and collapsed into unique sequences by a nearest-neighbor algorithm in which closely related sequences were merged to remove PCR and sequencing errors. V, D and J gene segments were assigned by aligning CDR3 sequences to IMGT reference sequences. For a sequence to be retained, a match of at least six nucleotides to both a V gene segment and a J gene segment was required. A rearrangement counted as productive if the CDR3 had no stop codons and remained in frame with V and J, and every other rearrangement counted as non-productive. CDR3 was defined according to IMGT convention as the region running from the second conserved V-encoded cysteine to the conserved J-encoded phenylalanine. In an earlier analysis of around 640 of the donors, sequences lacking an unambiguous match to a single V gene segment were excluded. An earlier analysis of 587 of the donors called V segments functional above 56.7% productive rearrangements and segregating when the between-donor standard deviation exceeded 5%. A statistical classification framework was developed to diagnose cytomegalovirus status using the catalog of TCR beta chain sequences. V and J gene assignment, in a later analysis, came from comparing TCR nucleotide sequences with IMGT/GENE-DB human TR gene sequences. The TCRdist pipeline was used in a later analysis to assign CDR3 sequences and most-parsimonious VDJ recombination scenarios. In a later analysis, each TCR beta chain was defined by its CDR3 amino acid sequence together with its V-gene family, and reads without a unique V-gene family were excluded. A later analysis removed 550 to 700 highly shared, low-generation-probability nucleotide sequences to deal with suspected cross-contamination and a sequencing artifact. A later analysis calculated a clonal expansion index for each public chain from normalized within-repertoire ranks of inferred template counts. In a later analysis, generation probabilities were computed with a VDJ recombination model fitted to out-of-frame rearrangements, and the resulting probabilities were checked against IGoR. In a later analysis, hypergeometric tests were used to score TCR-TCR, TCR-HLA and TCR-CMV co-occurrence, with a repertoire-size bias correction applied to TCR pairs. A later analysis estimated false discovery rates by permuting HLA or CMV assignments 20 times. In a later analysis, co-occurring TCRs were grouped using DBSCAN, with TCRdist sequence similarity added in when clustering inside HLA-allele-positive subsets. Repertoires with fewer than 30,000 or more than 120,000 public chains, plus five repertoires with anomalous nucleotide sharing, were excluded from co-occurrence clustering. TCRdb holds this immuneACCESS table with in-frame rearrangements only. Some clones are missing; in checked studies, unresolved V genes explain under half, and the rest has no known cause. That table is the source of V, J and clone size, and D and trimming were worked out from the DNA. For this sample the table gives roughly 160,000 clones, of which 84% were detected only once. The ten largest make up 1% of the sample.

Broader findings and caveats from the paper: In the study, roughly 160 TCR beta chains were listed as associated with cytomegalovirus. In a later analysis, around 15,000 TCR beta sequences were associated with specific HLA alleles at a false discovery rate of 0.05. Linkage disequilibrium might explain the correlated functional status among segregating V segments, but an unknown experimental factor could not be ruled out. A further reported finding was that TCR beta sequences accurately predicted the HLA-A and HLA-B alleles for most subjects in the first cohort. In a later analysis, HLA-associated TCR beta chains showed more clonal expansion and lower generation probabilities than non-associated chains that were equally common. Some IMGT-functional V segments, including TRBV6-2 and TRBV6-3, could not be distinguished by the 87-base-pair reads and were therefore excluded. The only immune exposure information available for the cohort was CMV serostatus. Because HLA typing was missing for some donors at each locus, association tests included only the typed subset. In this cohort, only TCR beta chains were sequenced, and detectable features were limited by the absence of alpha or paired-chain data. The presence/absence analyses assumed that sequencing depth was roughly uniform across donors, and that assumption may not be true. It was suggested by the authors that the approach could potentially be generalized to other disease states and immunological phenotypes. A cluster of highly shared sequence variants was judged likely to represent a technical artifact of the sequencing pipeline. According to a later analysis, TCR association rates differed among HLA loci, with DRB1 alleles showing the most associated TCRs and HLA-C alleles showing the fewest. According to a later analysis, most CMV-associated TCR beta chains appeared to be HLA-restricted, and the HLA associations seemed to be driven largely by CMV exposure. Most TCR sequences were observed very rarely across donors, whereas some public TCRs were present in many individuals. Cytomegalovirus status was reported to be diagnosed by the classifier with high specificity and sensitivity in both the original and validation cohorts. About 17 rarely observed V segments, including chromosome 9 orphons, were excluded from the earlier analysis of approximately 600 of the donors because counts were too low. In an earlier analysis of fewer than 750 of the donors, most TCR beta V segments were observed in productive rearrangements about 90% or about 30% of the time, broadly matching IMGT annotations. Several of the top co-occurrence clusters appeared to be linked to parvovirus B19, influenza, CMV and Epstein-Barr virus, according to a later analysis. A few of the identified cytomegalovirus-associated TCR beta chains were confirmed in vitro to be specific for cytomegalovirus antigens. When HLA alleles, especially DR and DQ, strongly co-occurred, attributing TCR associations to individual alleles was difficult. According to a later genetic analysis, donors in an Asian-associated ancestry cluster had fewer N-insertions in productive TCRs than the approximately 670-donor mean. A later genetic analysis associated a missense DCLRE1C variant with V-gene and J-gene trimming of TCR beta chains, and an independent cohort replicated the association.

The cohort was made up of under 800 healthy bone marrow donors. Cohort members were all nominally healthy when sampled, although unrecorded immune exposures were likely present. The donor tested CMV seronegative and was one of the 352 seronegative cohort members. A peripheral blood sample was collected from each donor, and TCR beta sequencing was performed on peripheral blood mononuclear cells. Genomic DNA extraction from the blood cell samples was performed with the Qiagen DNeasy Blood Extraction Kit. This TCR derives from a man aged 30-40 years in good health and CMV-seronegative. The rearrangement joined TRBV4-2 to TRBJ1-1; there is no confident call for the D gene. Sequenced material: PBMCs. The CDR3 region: CASSQETRQNTEAFF. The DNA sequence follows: TGTGCCAGCAGCCAAGAAACAAGACAGAACACTGAAGCTTTCTTT.